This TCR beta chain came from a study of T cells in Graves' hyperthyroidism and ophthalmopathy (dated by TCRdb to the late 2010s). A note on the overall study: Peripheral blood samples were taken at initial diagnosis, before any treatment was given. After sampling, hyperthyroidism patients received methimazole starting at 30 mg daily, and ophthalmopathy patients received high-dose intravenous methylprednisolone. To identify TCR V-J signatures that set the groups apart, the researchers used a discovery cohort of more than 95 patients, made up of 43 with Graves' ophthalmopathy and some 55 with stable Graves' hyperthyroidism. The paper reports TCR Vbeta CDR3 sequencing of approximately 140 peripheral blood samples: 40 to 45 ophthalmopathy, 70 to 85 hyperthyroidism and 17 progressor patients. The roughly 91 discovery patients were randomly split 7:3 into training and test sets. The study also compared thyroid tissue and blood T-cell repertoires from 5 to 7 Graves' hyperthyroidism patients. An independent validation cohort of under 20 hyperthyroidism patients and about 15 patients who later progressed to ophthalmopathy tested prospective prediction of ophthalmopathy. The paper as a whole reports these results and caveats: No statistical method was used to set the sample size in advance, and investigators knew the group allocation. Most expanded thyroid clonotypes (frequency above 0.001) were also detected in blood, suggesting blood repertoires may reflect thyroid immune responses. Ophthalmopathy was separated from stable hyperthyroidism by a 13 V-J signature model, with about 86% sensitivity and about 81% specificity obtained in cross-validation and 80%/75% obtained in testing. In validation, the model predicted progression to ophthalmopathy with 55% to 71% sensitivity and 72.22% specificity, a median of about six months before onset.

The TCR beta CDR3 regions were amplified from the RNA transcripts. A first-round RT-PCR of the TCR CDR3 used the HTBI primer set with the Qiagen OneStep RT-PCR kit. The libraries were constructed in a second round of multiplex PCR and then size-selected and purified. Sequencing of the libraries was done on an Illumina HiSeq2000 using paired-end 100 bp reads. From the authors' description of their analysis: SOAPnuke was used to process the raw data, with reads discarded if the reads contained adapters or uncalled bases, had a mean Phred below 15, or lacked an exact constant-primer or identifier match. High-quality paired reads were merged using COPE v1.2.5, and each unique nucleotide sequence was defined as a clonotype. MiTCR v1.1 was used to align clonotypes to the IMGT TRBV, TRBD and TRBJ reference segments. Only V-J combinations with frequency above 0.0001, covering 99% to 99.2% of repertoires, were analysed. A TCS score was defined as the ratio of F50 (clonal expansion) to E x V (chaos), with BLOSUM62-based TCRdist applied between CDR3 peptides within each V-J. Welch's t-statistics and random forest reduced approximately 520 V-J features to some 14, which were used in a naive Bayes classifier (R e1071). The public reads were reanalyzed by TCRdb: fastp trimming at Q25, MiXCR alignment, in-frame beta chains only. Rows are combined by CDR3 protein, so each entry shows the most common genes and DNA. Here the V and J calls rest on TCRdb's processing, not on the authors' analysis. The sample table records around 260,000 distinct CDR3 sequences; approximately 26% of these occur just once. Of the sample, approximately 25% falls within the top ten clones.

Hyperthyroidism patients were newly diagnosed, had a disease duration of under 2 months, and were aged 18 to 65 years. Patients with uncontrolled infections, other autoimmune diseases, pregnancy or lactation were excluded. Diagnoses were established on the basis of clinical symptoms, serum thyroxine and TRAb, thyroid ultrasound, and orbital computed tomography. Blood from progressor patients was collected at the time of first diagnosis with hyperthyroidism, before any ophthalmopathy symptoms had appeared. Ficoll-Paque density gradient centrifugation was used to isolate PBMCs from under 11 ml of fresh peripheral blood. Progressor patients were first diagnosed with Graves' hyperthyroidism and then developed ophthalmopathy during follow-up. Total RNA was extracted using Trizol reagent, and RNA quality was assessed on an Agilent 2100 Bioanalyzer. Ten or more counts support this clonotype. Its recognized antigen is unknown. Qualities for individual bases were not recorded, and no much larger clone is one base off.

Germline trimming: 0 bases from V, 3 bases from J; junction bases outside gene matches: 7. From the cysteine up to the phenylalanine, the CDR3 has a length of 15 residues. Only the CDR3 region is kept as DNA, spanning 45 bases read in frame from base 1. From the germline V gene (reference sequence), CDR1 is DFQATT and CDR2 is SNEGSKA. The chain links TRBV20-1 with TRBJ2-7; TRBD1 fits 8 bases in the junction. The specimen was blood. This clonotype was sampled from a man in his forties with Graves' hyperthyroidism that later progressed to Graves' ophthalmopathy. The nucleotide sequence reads TGCAGTGCTAGAGACTTTAGGACAGGGCGCTACGAGCAGTACTTC. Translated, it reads CSARDFRTGRYEQYF.